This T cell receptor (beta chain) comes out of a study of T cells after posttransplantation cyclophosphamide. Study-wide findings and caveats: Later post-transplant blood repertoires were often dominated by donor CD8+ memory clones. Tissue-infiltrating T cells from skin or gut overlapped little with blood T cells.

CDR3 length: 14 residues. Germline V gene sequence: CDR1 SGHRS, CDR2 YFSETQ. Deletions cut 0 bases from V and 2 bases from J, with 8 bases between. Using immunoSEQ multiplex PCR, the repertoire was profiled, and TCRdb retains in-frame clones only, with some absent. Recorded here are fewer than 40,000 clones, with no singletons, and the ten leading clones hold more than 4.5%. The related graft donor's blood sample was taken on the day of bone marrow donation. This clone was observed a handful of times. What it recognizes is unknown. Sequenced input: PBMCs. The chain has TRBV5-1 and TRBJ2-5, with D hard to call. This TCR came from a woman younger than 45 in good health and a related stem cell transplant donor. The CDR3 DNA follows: TGCGCCAGCAGCTTGGGTACACTACAAGAGACCCAGTACTTC. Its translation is CASSLGTLQETQYF.